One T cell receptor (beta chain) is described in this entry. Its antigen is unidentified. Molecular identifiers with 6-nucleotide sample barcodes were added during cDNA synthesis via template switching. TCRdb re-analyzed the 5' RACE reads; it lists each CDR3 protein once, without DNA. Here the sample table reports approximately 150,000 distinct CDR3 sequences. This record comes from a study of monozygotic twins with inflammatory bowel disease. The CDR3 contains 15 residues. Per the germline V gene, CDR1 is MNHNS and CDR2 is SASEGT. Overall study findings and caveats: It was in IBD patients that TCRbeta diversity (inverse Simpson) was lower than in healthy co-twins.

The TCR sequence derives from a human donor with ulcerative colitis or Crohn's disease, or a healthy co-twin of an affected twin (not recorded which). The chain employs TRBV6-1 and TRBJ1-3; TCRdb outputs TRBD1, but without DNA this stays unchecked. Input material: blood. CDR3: CASTETGDSGNTIYF.